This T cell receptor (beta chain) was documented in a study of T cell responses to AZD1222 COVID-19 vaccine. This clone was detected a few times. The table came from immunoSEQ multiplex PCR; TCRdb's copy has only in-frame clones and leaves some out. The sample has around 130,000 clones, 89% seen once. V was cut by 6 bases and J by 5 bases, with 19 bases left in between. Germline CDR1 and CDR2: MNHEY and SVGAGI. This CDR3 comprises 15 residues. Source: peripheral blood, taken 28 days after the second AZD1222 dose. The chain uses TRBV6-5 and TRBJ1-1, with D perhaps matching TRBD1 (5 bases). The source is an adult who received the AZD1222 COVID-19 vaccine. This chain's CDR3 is CASRGPGAALTEAFF. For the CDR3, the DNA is TGTGCCAGCAGGGGACCTGGGGCAGCCCTAACTGAAGCTTTCTTT.